The 28 T cell receptor beta chains in this list originate from one sample, sequenced in a study of identical twins. TCRdb processed the 5' RACE reads anew with MiXCR; each CDR3 protein has one entry. The sample records around 670,000 distinct CDR3 sequences, 5.5% to 6.5% being singletons. The specimen was naive T cells sorted from blood. The receptors originated from a young man in good health.

This clonotype was found many times. The V and J genes are TRBV20-1 and TRBJ2-1, with 9 bases lining up with TRBD2. V lost 1 base, J lost 6 bases, and 4 bases stayed unmatched. This CDR3 region has 14 residues. Germline V gene sequence: CDR1 DFQATT, CDR2 SNEGSKA (reference sequence). CDR3 nucleotides: TGCAGTGCTAGAGTTAGCGGGAGTCTCAATGAGCAGTTCTTC. This sequence encodes CSARVSGSLNEQFF.

At least ten counts were recorded for this clonotype. This sequence joins TRBV7-9 and TRBJ2-1; 10 nucleotides line up with TRBD2. In germline, CDR1 is SEHNR, CDR2 FQNEAQ (reference sequence). The CDR3 sequence is 15 residues long. The V gene end was trimmed by 0 bases and the J gene end by 4 bases; junction bases not matched to a gene: 0. The DNA for the CDR3 is TGTGCCAGCAGCTTAGCTAGCGGGAGGTACAATGAGCAGTTCTTC. Protein: CASSLASGRYNEQFF.

This clonotype was found many times. The genes are TRBV14 and TRBJ2-1, with 8 bases aligning to TRBD2. The CDR3 sequence is 17 residues long. From germline, CDR1 is SGHDN and CDR2 FVKESK. J gave up 5 bases and V 3 bases, and 12 bases lay outside the gene matches. This chain's CDR3 is CASSQQLAGGLNNEQFF. The CDR3 DNA is TGTGCCAGCAGCCAGCAACTTGCGGGAGGATTAAACAATGAGCAGTTCTTC.

This clonotype showed up just a few times. This rearrangement joins TRBV25-1 to TRBJ1-2; D gene ambiguous. This CDR3 spans 12 amino acids. V was pared by 7 bases and J by 11 bases, with 17 bases between. Germline CDR1 MGHDK, CDR2 SYGVNS. The CDR3 here is CASTNGWAGYTF. The DNA of the CDR3 is TGTGCCAGCACTAACGGATGGGCCGGGTACACCTTC.

This clonotype was observed many times. The genes are TRBV12-3 or TRBV12-4 and TRBJ2-1, with 8 nucleotides matching TRBD2. The CDR3 is 14 amino acids. V shed 2 bases and J 5 bases; nucleotides not matched to a gene: 2. DNA of the CDR3: TGTGCCAGCAGTTTATCTAGCGGGCACAATGAGCAGTTCTTC. Amino acids: CASSLSSGHNEQFF.

The chain is built from TRBV7-9 and TRBJ1-6; no firm D call. Germline V gene lookup returns CDR1 SEHNR and CDR2 FQNEAQ (reference sequence). The CDR3 covers 15 residues. Trimming left V 5 bases short and J 7 bases short, with 15 bases between. The CDR3 spells CASSQVGVANSPLHF. The CDR3 region has the DNA TGTGCCAGCAGCCAAGTCGGAGTGGCGAATTCACCCCTCCACTTT.

This clonotype was detected many times. The gene calls are TRBV2 and TRBJ2-1; 8 nucleotides agree with TRBD2. Germline lookup yields CDR1 SNHLY and CDR2 FYNNEI. J was trimmed by 10 bases and V by 8 bases; bases with no gene match: 10. The CDR3 totals 13 residues. CDR3 region: CASAGRALREQFF. CDR3 bases: TGTGCCAGCGCCGGGAGGGCGTTACGCGAGCAGTTCTTC.

This clonotype was found many times. The chain recombines TRBV4-2 with TRBJ2-1; 11 positions agree with TRBD2. Germline trimming cut 1 base from V and 5 bases from J; bases unmatched to any gene: 7. The CDR3 is 17 amino acids. Germline V gives CDR1 LGHNA, CDR2 YNFKEQ. The CDR3 nucleotides read TGTGCCAGCAGCCAAGCCCCCGGGACTAGCGGTAACAATGAGCAGTTCTTC. Translation: CASSQAPGTSGNNEQFF.

This clonotype was recorded many times. This chain connects TRBV12-3 or TRBV12-4 to TRBJ2-7; no firm D call. This CDR3 is built from 12 residues. V lost 4 bases, J lost 7 bases, and 11 bases lay in between. The CDR3 sequence is CASSSRSREQYF. The CDR3 DNA is TGTGCCAGCAGTTCTCGGTCGAGGGAGCAGTACTTC.

V usage is TRBV20-1 and J usage is TRBJ1-1; no clear D. This CDR3 spans 11 amino acids. Trimming left V 6 bases short and J 5 bases short, with 10 bases between. CDR1 is DFQATT and CDR2 is SNEGSKA in the germline V gene (reference sequence). CDR3 coding DNA: TGCAGTGCCCCGCCCGGGACTGAAGCTTTCTTT. Amino acids: CSAPPGTEAFF.

The chain uses TRBV28 and TRBJ1-5; 8 bases line up with TRBD1. Germline V lookup: CDR1 MDHEN, CDR2 SYDVKM. The CDR3 has 15 residues. V dropped 4 bases and J dropped 2; count of bases not matched to a gene: 4. DNA of the CDR3: TGTGCCAGCAGTTCTCTGACAGGGGGCAATCAGCCCCAGCATTTT. Protein: CASSSLTGGNQPQHF.

This clonotype was detected many times. This chain joins TRBV20-1 and TRBJ2-3; D perhaps matches TRBD1 (5 bases). CDR1 DFQATT and CDR2 SNEGSKA come from the germline V gene (reference sequence). V gave up 1 base and J gave up 2 bases, with 22 bases separating them. This CDR3 contains 18 residues. Written as DNA, the CDR3 is TGCAGTGCTAGAGGCCAAGGGGCGTCCCCTTTTTTCACAGATACGCAGTATTTT. It translates to CSARGQGASPFFTDTQYF.

In its sample, this clonotype was seen a few times. The V call is TRBV20-1, the J call TRBJ1-5; 9 bases line up with TRBD1. V lost 0 bases and J lost 7; bases outside the gene matches: 7. The germline CDR1 and CDR2 sequences are DFQATT and SNEGSKA (reference sequence). This CDR3 has 15 residues. The CDR3 sequence is CSARDTNRGRQPQHF. CDR3 sequence (DNA): TGCAGTGCTAGAGATACGAACAGGGGGCGGCAGCCCCAGCATTTT.

This clonotype was picked up a small number of times. The V call is TRBV7-6, the J call TRBJ2-1; D unclear. This CDR3 contains 14 residues. In germline, CDR1 is SGHVS, CDR2 FNYEAQ. V shed 5 bases and J shed 5 bases, with 13 bases lying between them. The CDR3 region is CASSARAPNNEQFF. For the CDR3, the DNA is TGTGCCAGCAGCGCAAGGGCACCAAACAATGAGCAGTTCTTC. Complete variable domain (other parts from reference TRBV7-6 and TRBJ2-1): GAGVSQSPRYKVTKRGQDVALRCDPISGHVSLYWYRQALGQGPEFLTYFNYEAQQDKSGLPNDRFSAERPEGSISTLTIQRTEQRDSAMYRCASSARAPNNEQFFGPGTRLTVL.

This clonotype was counted at least ten times. This rearrangement joins TRBV7-2 to TRBJ2-5; no clear D. The V end was cut by 5 bases, the J end by 6 bases, with 10 bases between. Germline loops: CDR1 SGHTA, CDR2 FQGNSA. This CDR3 contains 12 residues. DNA of the CDR3: TGTGCCAGCAGCCCCCCCAAGAAGACCCAGTACTTC. It specifies CASSPPKKTQYF.

The chain links TRBV6-5 to TRBJ1-5, with D possibly TRBD1 on 5 matching bases. V lost 7 bases to trimming and J lost 4 bases, with 14 bases between them. Germline CDR1 MNHEY, CDR2 SVGAGI. The CDR3 runs 14 residues. CDR3 in DNA: TGTGCCAGCACTTGGCAGGGAGGGAATCAGCCCCAGCATTTT. Translating gives CASTWQGGNQPQHF.

This clonotype was found many times. V usage is TRBV7-8 and J usage is TRBJ1-3; D is perhaps TRBD1 (6 bases). Germline lookup yields CDR1 SGHVS and CDR2 FQNEAQ. This CDR3 contains 16 residues. Trimming stripped 6 bases from V and 3 bases from J, with 18 bases between. CDR3 amino acids: CASSQQGLAFGNTIYF. The CDR3 nucleotides are TGTGCCAGCAGTCAACAGGGATTAGCCTTTGGAAACACCATATATTTT.

This clonotype was observed at least ten times. The J gene is TRBJ2-1, the V gene TRBV29-1, with 9 bases fitting TRBD2. Germline V gene lookup returns CDR1 SQVTM and CDR2 ANQGSEA. The CDR3 length is 14 residues. V lost 7 bases to trimming and J lost 4 bases; unmatched junction nucleotides: 8. CDR3 DNA: TGCAGCGCGGATCCTAGCGGGATGTACAATGAGCAGTTCTTC. Its translation is CSADPSGMYNEQFF.

The chain carries TRBV7-8 and TRBJ2-7; TRBD1 matches at 7 bases. V shed 5 bases, J shed 3 bases, and the junction held 10 bases outside the gene matches. Germline CDR1 and CDR2: SGHVS and FQNEAQ. The CDR3 extends over 15 amino acids. The CDR3: CASSPGTATSYEQYV. The CDR3 bases are TGTGCCAGCAGCCCCGGGACAGCGACGAGCTACGAGCAGTACGTC.

This clonotype was counted at least ten times. The chain carries TRBV28 and TRBJ2-7; TRBD2 matches at 7 bases. V lost 3 bases and J lost 5; bases outside the gene matches: 4. Germline-derived CDR1 and CDR2 are MDHEN and SYDVKM. This CDR3 region has 13 residues. In DNA form, the CDR3 reads TGTGCCAGCAGTTTCGGGAGGAGCCACGAGCAGTACTTC. Translated, it gives CASSFGRSHEQYF.

The V call is TRBV5-1, the J call TRBJ1-1; 8 bases are a match to TRBD1. The CDR3 consists of 18 residues. The ends lost 0 bases at V and 5 bases at J; junction bases unmatched: 15. Germline V gene data show CDR1 as SGHRS and CDR2 as YFSETQ. CDR3 sequence: CASSLARGQVLGRTEAFF. The CDR3, as DNA: TGCGCCAGCAGCTTGGCCAGGGGACAGGTCCTAGGGAGGACTGAAGCTTTCTTT.

This clonotype was recorded many times. CDR3: CSEFRGSISRNTEAFF. The CDR3 nucleotides read TGCAGCGAGTTCAGGGGCTCTATTTCAAGGAACACTGAAGCTTTCTTT. The J gene is TRBJ1-1, the V gene TRBV20-1, with D perhaps TRBD1 (6 bases). The germline V gene has CDR1 DFQATT and CDR2 SNEGSKA (reference sequence). CDR3 size: 16 residues.

In its sample, this clonotype was seen many times. The chain joins TRBV29-1 to TRBJ1-1; possibly TRBD1 for D (6 bases). V lost 7 bases and J 1 base, leaving 16 bases between the germline ends. The germline gives CDR1 SQVTM, CDR2 ANQGSEA. CDR3 length equals 14 residues. The CDR3 DNA reads TGCAGCGGAAAGATTTGGACAGAGAACACTGAAGCTTTCTTT. Its translation: CSGKIWTENTEAFF.

The table lists this clonotype with many counts. The chain couples TRBV20-1 to TRBJ1-2; no firm D call. V was trimmed by 0 bases and J by 2 bases, leaving 16 bases between them. In germline, CDR1 is DFQATT, CDR2 SNEGSKA (reference sequence). The CDR3 covers 16 residues. CDR3 coding DNA: TGCAGTGCTAGAGATCGCAGCGCGCCCTTAAACTATGGCTACACCTTC. Translated: CSARDRSAPLNYGYTF.

This clonotype was observed many times. This chain links TRBV20-1 with TRBJ2-5; 7 positions agree with TRBD2. The CDR3 runs to 17 residues. From germline, CDR1 is DFQATT and CDR2 SNEGSKA (reference sequence). V was pared by 6 bases and J by 1 base, with 17 bases of the junction left unmatched. The CDR3 DNA reads TGCAGTGCGGAAATCACCCCCGCCTCGGGGGGCCAAGAGACCCAGTACTTC. Its translation: CSAEITPASGGQETQYF.

This chain links TRBV29-1 with TRBJ2-1; 9 bases map to TRBD2. The germline V gene has CDR1 SQVTM and CDR2 ANQGSEA. The CDR3 runs 15 residues. V shed 4 bases and J 2 bases; nucleotides not matched to a gene: 6. The CDR3 sequence is CSVGASGITYNEQFF. CDR3 sequence (DNA): TGCAGCGTTGGAGCTAGCGGGATAACCTACAATGAGCAGTTCTTC.

The sample holds many counts of this clonotype. This chain connects TRBV20-1 to TRBJ2-1, with a weak D call TRBD2 (5 bases). The CDR3 runs 14 residues. V lost 1 base and J lost 0, with 7 bases in between. Germline V lookup: CDR1 DFQATT, CDR2 SNEGSKA (reference sequence). The CDR3 region is CSARVGSSYNEQFF. The DNA of the CDR3 is TGCAGTGCTAGAGTAGGGAGCTCCTACAATGAGCAGTTCTTC.

The chain uses TRBV20-1 and TRBJ1-6; possible D gene TRBD1, 5 bases. The V gene lost 7 bases and the J gene lost 7 bases, with 14 bases spanning the gap. The CDR3 consists of 13 residues. Germline CDR1 reads DFQATT; CDR2 reads SNEGSKA (reference sequence). The CDR3 coding sequence is TGCAGTGGGAGTACAGGCTCGAATTCACCCCTCCACTTT. Protein product: CSGSTGSNSPLHF.